This record looks at one T cell receptor beta chain sequence and its context. What it binds is unknown. A second PCR of 7 to 11 cycles used a sample-barcoded 5' primer and a J-beta primer mix. A single record per CDR3 protein comes from TCRdb applying MiXCR to the 5' RACE reads. This table has about 510,000 distinct CDR3 sequences, about 29% appearing once. These data belong to a study of blood T cells in healthy people across ages. The CDR3 sequence is 15 residues long. Germline lookup yields CDR1 MNHEY and CDR2 SVGAGI. V was shortened by 0 bases and J by 0 bases, with 6 bases between the two germline ends. Whole-study findings and limits: In these data, TCR beta diversity tracked strongly with naive T cell percentage.

The same sample was also used in a study of T cells of mothers and their children. According to that study: M1S, a second-PCR primer, added sample barcodes and 2-4 random nucleotides.

The source material was blood. The TCR sequence derives from a boy younger than 10 in good health. The chain couples TRBV6-5 to TRBJ2-1, with D unclear. The chain's CDR3 is CASSYSESSYNEQFF. The CDR3 DNA reads TGTGCCAGCAGTTACTCCGAAAGCTCCTACAATGAGCAGTTCTTC.